This TCR beta chain derives from a study of T cell changes during pregnancy in multiple sclerosis. Measured with immunoSEQ multiplex PCR; TCRdb has only the in-frame clones, and not every one. This table holds approximately 23,000 clones, around 89% found once. This clone was picked up one time. The V and J ends lost 4 bases and 7 bases, in that order; junction bases with no gene match: 12. CDR3 length: 15 residues. From germline, CDR1 is SGHNT and CDR2 YYREEE (reference sequence). This receptor was obtained from a female donor with multiple sclerosis, enrolled in a pregnancy study. Sample: CD8+ T cells from peripheral blood mononuclear cells, taken in the first trimester of pregnancy. This rearrangement joins TRBV5-4 to TRBJ2-7; 9 bases are a match to TRBD2. CDR3: CASSLGTSRSKEQYF. Written as DNA, the CDR3 is TGTGCCAGCAGCCTGGGGACTAGCAGGTCGAAAGAGCAGTACTTC.